This paragraph covers one TCR beta chain sequence. No antigen is known for it. The data were obtained in a study of human T cells and chemical hapten exposure. In the study overall: Variation in per-sample TCR yields came mainly from small pooled library volume differences. The study, taken as a whole, reports: TCRs at a frequency above 1 in 1000 stayed unchanged with DPC sensitization.

The CDR3 spans 16 residues. Per the germline V gene, CDR1 is SGHRS and CDR2 is YFSETQ. Trimming took off 4 bases at V and 4 bases at J, with 19 bases between the two ends. The time point here: healthy volunteer bleed at 6 weeks. The template was total RNA from unfractionated whole blood. Single cDNA molecules in the library carried unique molecular identifiers attached during preparation. Per the authors' pipeline: Sequenced samples showed a median of 95,638 TCRs each, with counts running from approximately 21,000 to 630,000. One entry per CDR3 protein, called by TCRdb with MiXCR from the RACE reads. These V and J calls are TCRdb output, not the study's own analysis. The table shows fewer than 85,000 distinct CDR3 sequences, with 8.6% occurring only once.

The TCR originated in a female donor in good health. Some clones in this sample may be carry-over from other donors' samples. V usage is TRBV5-1 and J usage is TRBJ2-3; tentatively, D is TRBD2 (6 bases). Sequenced sample: whole blood. This chain's CDR3 is CASSLGTSSRPDTQYF. As DNA, the CDR3 is TGCGCCAGCAGCCTAGGGACTTCCTCACGGCCAGATACGCAGTATTTT.